This entry lists 29 T cell receptor beta chains sequenced from one sample in a study of cytomegalovirus exposure and HLA in healthy donors. Primers for the PCR totalled 60 Vbeta and 13 Jbeta. Only in-frame clones appear in the TCRdb table, and some are missing; sequencing was by immunoSEQ multiplex PCR. Here the sample table reports about 34,000 clones. Sequences were obtained from PBMCs. The receptors here all came from a human donor in good health.

J is TRBJ1-5 and V is TRBV19; D possibly corresponds to TRBD1 (5 bases). V was clipped by 5 bases and J by 6 bases, with 11 bases between them. There are 13 residues in the CDR3. Germline assignment: CDR1 LNHDA and CDR2 SQIVND (reference sequence). CDR3 amino acids: CASSRQPGQPQHF. In DNA, the CDR3 is TGTGCCAGTAGTCGACAGCCGGGTCAGCCCCAGCATTTT. Combining the CDR3 with reference TRBV19 and TRBJ1-5 gives the whole variable domain DGGITQSPKYLFRKEGQNVTLSCEQNLNHDAMYWYRQDPGQGLRLIYYSQIVNDFQKGDIAEGYSVSREKKESFPLTVTSAQKNPTAFYLCASSRQPGQPQHFGDGTRLSIL.

The rearrangement joins TRBV7-2 to TRBJ2-3; no definite D call. Germline V gene sequence: CDR1 SGHTA, CDR2 FQGNSA. Trimming took 0 bases from V and 9 from J, leaving 7 bases between them. The CDR3 length is 12 residues. CDR3 amino acids: CASSLALGTQYF. DNA for the CDR3: TGTGCCAGCAGCTTAGCGCTAGGAACGCAGTATTTT.

The rearrangement joins TRBV18 to TRBJ1-1, with D possibly being TRBD1 (6 bases). Trimming cost V 6 bases and J 5 bases, with 13 bases left between them. Per germline, CDR1 KGHSH and CDR2 LQKENI. This CDR3 contains 13 residues. The CDR3 reads CASSIQGWTEAFF. CDR3 nucleotides: TGTGCCAGCTCCATACAGGGTTGGACTGAAGCTTTCTTT.

In DNA, the CDR3 is TGTGCCAGCAGCTTGGACTTGGACTCCTACGAGCAGTACTTC. Residues: CASSLDLDSYEQYF. The chain recombines TRBV7-9 with TRBJ2-7; a weak D match, TRBD2 (5 bases). CDR1 and CDR2 (germline): SEHNR, FQNEAQ (reference sequence). Between the trimmed V and J ends, which lost 3 bases and 0 bases, there was a span of 9 bases. The CDR3 has 14 residues.

J is TRBJ2-5 and V is TRBV7-9; D is perhaps TRBD2 (6 bases). V dropped 3 bases and J dropped 2 bases, with 10 bases sitting between them. Looked up from germline, CDR1 is SEHNR and CDR2 is FQNEAQ (reference sequence). CDR3 length: 14 amino acids. CDR3 coding DNA: TGTGCCAGCAGCTTTCGCGGGGAACAAGAGACCCAGTACTTC. Protein sequence: CASSFRGEQETQYF.

The V call is TRBV28, the J call TRBJ1-1; no reliable D call. Germline lookup yields CDR1 MDHEN and CDR2 SYDVKM. The V gene lost 4 bases and the J gene lost 0 bases, with 6 bases spanning the gap. CDR3 length: 13 residues. The CDR3 loop is CASSSTLNTEAFF. CDR3 DNA: TGTGCCAGCAGTTCGACACTGAACACTGAAGCTTTCTTT.

About this clone itself: A read error may account for a junction end that differs from germline. V is TRBV4-2 and J is TRBJ2-5, with 7 bases lining up with TRBD2. Germline lookup yields CDR1 LGHNA and CDR2 YNFKEQ. The CDR3 totals 15 residues. CDR3 loop: CASSPKRGPSENQYF. The CDR3 DNA follows: TGTGCCAGCAGCCCCAAGCGGGGCCCGTCGGAGAACCAGTACTTC.

The rearrangement joins TRBV29-1 to TRBJ2-7, with 7 positions matching TRBD2. Per germline, CDR1 SQVTM and CDR2 ANQGSEA. This CDR3 is 14 amino acids long. J was trimmed by 2 bases and V by 7 bases; bases with no gene match: 11. The CDR3 reads CSAVGRESAYEQYF. In DNA form, the CDR3 reads TGCAGCGCTGTGGGGAGGGAGTCGGCCTACGAGCAGTACTTC.

V is TRBV4-2 and J is TRBJ1-2; D may be TRBD1 (5 bases). Germline lookup yields CDR1 LGHNA and CDR2 YNFKEQ. V lost 4 bases and J lost 8, with 17 bases in between. This CDR3 is built from 14 residues. As DNA, the CDR3 is TGTGCCAGCAGCCGGGGGGTGGGGAATAGGGGCTACACCTTC. Protein product: CASSRGVGNRGYTF.

The V call is TRBV2, the J call TRBJ1-5, with 8 nucleotides matching TRBD1. This CDR3 has 14 amino acids. J was trimmed by 6 bases and V by 3 bases; bases with no gene match: 4. The germline gives CDR1 SNHLY, CDR2 FYNNEI. Written as DNA, the CDR3 is TGTGCCAGCAGTGATAGACAGGGGTTTCAGCCCCAGCATTTT. Translation gives CASSDRQGFQPQHF.

The V and J genes are TRBV5-1 and TRBJ2-5, with D tentatively TRBD1 (5 bases). Germline V gene data show CDR1 as SGHRS and CDR2 as YFSETQ. The CDR3 covers 14 residues. Trimming left V 2 bases short and J 2 bases short, with 10 bases between. CDR3 nucleotide sequence: TGCGCCAGCAGCTTCCAGACAGATCAAGAGACCCAGTACTTC. Protein sequence: CASSFQTDQETQYF. Full variable domain (remainder filled in from reference TRBV5-1 and TRBJ2-5): KAGVTQTPRYLIKTRGQQVTLSCSPISGHRSVSWYQQTPGQGLQFLFEYFSETQRNKGNFPGRFSGRQFSNSRSEMNVSTLELGDSALYLCASSFQTDQETQYFGPGTRLLVL.

The V gene is TRBV7-3, the J gene TRBJ1-2; perhaps TRBD1 as D (6 bases). The CDR3 runs 13 residues. Germline values: CDR1 SGHTA, CDR2 FQGTGA. Trimming removed 5 bases at V and 2 bases at J, with 9 bases between. CDR3 region: CASSQGQNYGYTF. The DNA for the CDR3 is TGTGCCAGCAGCCAGGGACAAAACTATGGCTACACCTTC.

The gene calls are TRBV2 and TRBJ2-7; TRBD2 matches 8 bases. V dropped 5 bases and J dropped 3; count of bases not matched to a gene: 9. The CDR3 totals 15 residues. Germline V gives CDR1 SNHLY, CDR2 FYNNEI. Written as DNA, the CDR3 is TGTGCCAGCAGTCCCCGACTAGCGCCGATCTACGAGCAGTACTTC. This gives the protein CASSPRLAPIYEQYF.

The V gene is TRBV5-4, the J gene TRBJ2-1; TRBD1 is a possible D gene (6 bases). The CDR3 covers 13 residues. CDR1 and CDR2 from the germline V gene are SGHNT and YYREEE (reference sequence). Trimming removed 5 bases from V and 4 bases from J, with 10 bases in between. CDR3 loop: CASSFTGYNEQFF. The CDR3 bases are TGTGCCAGCAGTTTCACAGGGTACAATGAGCAGTTCTTC.

The chain combines TRBV7-9 with TRBJ1-1; D possibly corresponds to TRBD1 (6 bases). Per the germline V gene, CDR1 is SEHNR and CDR2 is FQNEAQ (reference sequence). The CDR3 extends over 13 amino acids. Trimming pared 4 bases from V and 3 bases from J, leaving 9 bases between. This CDR3 reads CASSSGHYTEAFF. As DNA, the CDR3 is TGTGCCAGCAGCTCGGGACATTACACTGAAGCTTTCTTT.

This chain joins TRBV15 and TRBJ1-1, with D possibly being TRBD1 (5 bases). The CDR3 is 14 amino acids. In germline, CDR1 is LNHNV, CDR2 YYDKDF (reference sequence). With 0 bases removed from V and 5 bases from J, the gap between germline ends came to 10 bases. CDR3 DNA: TGTGCCACCAGCAGAGAGCAGGGTCGAACTGAAGCTTTCTTT. Protein sequence: CATSREQGRTEAFF. The full variable domain, its missing parts supplied by reference TRBV15 and TRBJ1-1, is DAMVIQNPRYQVTQFGKPVTLSCSQTLNHNVMYWYQQKSSQAPKLLFHYYDKDFNNEADTPDNFQSRRPNTSFCFLDIRSPGLGDTAMYLCATSREQGRTEAFFGQGTRLTVV.

The chain combines TRBV5-1 with TRBJ1-1, with 10 bases aligning to TRBD1. Unmatched junction bases numbered 6, after V lost 5 bases and J lost 5 bases. Per the germline V gene, CDR1 is SGHRS and CDR2 is YFSETQ. The CDR3 has 14 residues. CDR3 sequence reads: CASSPDRGRTEAFF. In nucleotides, the CDR3 is TGCGCCAGCAGTCCTGACAGGGGGCGAACTGAAGCTTTCTTT.

CDR3 nucleotides: TGTGCCAGCAGCTCCGGACAGGCTAACTATGGCTACACCTTC. Translation gives CASSSGQANYGYTF. The chain links TRBV5-8 to TRBJ1-2, with TRBD1 matching 7 bases. The germline CDR1 and CDR2 sequences are SGHTS and YDEGEE. The CDR3 is 14 residues long. With 3 bases clipped from V and 0 bases from J, the junction kept 2 bases outside the gene matches. Supplemented by reference TRBV5-8 and TRBJ1-2, the full variable domain reads EAGVTQSPTHLIKTRGQQATLRCSPISGHTSVYWYQQALGLGLQFLLWYDEGEERNRGNFPPRFSGRQFPNYSSELNVNALELEDSALYLCASSSGQANYGYTFGSGTRLTVV.

The V and J genes are TRBV2 and TRBJ1-1; TRBD1 agrees at 8 bases. The CDR3 runs to 14 residues. With V trimmed by 7 bases and J by 0 bases, 4 bases remained unmatched. Germline-derived CDR1 and CDR2 are SNHLY and FYNNEI. DNA of the CDR3: TGTGCCAGCACTAGACAGGGGTTGAACACTGAAGCTTTCTTT. Its translation is CASTRQGLNTEAFF.

This rearrangement joins TRBV4-2 to TRBJ2-1; no firm D call. Trimming took 1 base from V and 6 from J, leaving 13 bases between them. The CDR3 runs to 15 residues. Germline V gene sequence: CDR1 LGHNA, CDR2 YNFKEQ. The CDR3, as DNA: TGTGCCAGCAGCCAAGGTGTAGGCGGCGCCAATGAGCAGTTCTTC. Residues: CASSQGVGGANEQFF.

As to this clone: The sample carries other DNA sequences with the same CDR3. The V gene is TRBV5-1, the J gene TRBJ1-1; perhaps TRBD1 as D (6 bases). The CDR3 is made up of 12 amino acids. The V gene lost 4 bases and the J gene lost 6 bases, with 10 bases spanning the gap. Germline V CDR1 and CDR2: SGHRS, YFSETQ. The CDR3 spells CASSLGHSEAFF. The CDR3, as DNA: TGCGCCAGCAGCCTGGGACATTCTGAAGCTTTCTTT.

This chain's CDR3 is CASSETDTANYGYTF. The DNA of the CDR3 is TGTGCCAGCAGTGAGACGGACACCGCTAACTATGGCTACACCTTC. This rearrangement joins TRBV6-1 to TRBJ1-2; D is possibly TRBD1 (5 bases). Trimming removed 3 bases from V and 0 bases from J, with 11 bases in between. The CDR3 spans 15 residues. Germline values: CDR1 MNHNS, CDR2 SASEGT.

This chain connects TRBV10-2 to TRBJ2-3; D may be TRBD1 (6 bases). This CDR3 is built from 16 residues. Germline CDR1 WSHSY, CDR2 SAAADI. The V gene lost 5 bases and the J gene lost 0 bases, with 15 bases spanning the gap. The CDR3 DNA follows: TGCGCCAGCAGTTTACTCGGACAGAAGAGCACAGATACGCAGTATTTT. It specifies CASSLLGQKSTDTQYF.

CDR3 in amino acids: CAWTEDSNQPQHF. CDR3 coding DNA: TGTGCCTGGACAGAAGATAGCAATCAGCCCCAGCATTTT. J is TRBJ1-5 and V is TRBV30; D is unresolved. The CDR3 is made up of 13 amino acids. Trimming took off 4 bases at V and 0 bases at J, with 7 bases between the two ends. Germline V gene data show CDR1 as GTSNPN and CDR2 as SVGIG (reference sequence).

The chain joins TRBV7-2 to TRBJ2-5; 7 positions match TRBD1. The CDR3 contains 15 residues. Trimming at V came to 1 base and at J to 2 bases, leaving 4 bases not matched to a gene. Germline CDR1 is SGHTA and CDR2 is FQGNSA. The CDR3 reads CASSLGDSWQETQYF. CDR3 sequence (DNA): TGTGCCAGCAGCTTAGGGGACAGTTGGCAAGAGACCCAGTACTTC. Full variable domain (outside the CDR3, taken from reference TRBV7-2 and TRBJ2-5): GAGVSQSPSNKVTEKGKDVELRCDPISGHTALYWYRQSLGQGLEFLIYFQGNSAPDKSGLPSDRFSAERTGGSVSTLTIQRTQQEDSAVYLCASSLGDSWQETQYFGPGTRLLVL.

The V gene is TRBV18, the J gene TRBJ1-1, with D maybe TRBD1 (6 bases). The germline V and J ends were trimmed by 6 bases and 0 bases, with 11 bases remaining between them. Germline V gene sequence: CDR1 KGHSH, CDR2 LQKENI. This CDR3 is built from 14 residues. The CDR3 spells CASSPDSLNTEAFF. The CDR3 DNA reads as TGTGCCAGCTCCCCGGACAGTTTGAACACTGAAGCTTTCTTT.

A word on this clone: At one boundary the junction diverges from the germline segment, which might be a read error. At the DNA level, this CDR3 is encoded by other sequences in the same sample as well. The V gene is TRBV30, the J gene TRBJ1-6; TRBD1 agrees at 10 bases. CDR1 is GTSNPN and CDR2 is SVGIG in the germline V gene (reference sequence). The CDR3 consists of 15 residues. The CDR3 sequence: CAGSAGTGENSPLHF. Here the CDR3 DNA reads TGTGCCGGGAGTGCCGGGACAGGGGAGAATTCACCCCTCCACTTT.

The chain employs TRBV9 and TRBJ1-6, with 9 positions matching TRBD1. CDR1 and CDR2 (germline): SGDLS, YYNGEE. The V and J ends lost 0 bases and 6 bases, in that order; junction bases with no gene match: 7. This CDR3 has 17 amino acids. The CDR3 spells CASSVVPTGGGNSPLHF. The CDR3 DNA sequence: TGTGCCAGCAGCGTAGTACCGACAGGGGGAGGTAATTCACCCCTCCACTTT.

As DNA, the CDR3 is TGTGCCAGCAGCTCAGGACAGGGGATGGAGACCCAGTACTTC. Encoded protein: CASSSGQGMETQYF. This sequence joins TRBV5-6 and TRBJ2-5, with TRBD1 matching 9 bases. The V and J ends lost 3 bases and 5 bases, in that order; junction bases with no gene match: 5. The CDR3 contains 14 residues. In germline, CDR1 is SGHDT, CDR2 YYEEEE. Drawing the rest from reference TRBV5-6 and TRBJ2-5, the complete variable domain is DAGVTQSPTHLIKTRGQQVTLRCSPKSGHDTVSWYQQALGQGPQFIFQYYEEEERQRGNFPDRFSGHQFPNYSSELNVNALLLGDSALYLCASSSGQGMETQYFGPGTRLLVL.